These T cell receptor beta chains were read from a single sample in a study of T cells in Graves' hyperthyroidism and ophthalmopathy. TCRdb fed the multiplex PCR reads into MiXCR, producing one record per CDR3 protein. The sample yields under 300,000 distinct CDR3 sequences, roughly 15% seen once. Sequences were obtained from blood. These receptors were obtained from a woman in her 40s with Graves' hyperthyroidism. Each CDR3 is given with its conserved first and last residue.

j_gene	len	v_gene	CDR3aa
TRBJ2-7	12	TRBV3-1	CASSHRVGEQYF
TRBJ2-3	14	TRBV6-1	CASRPPGGRDTQYF
TRBJ1-4	16	TRBV7-8	CASSSRTGANNEKLFF
TRBJ2-7	12	TRBV27	CASSDRVREQYF
TRBJ2-6	16	TRBV2	CASSSRLHSGANVLTF
TRBJ2-7	15	TRBV15	CATSRSYRDSGEQYF
TRBJ2-5	13	TRBV6-1	CASRYPVQETQYF
TRBJ2-3	14	TRBV20-1	CSARARIGTDTQYF
TRBJ1-1	15	TRBV28	CASSPTGYMNTEAFF
TRBJ1-5	13	TRBV6-1	CASTPGGGQPQHF
TRBJ2-1	15	TRBV6-1	CAHSSAQSSYNEQFF
TRBJ2-4	14	TRBV6-9	CASSFAKTKNIQYF
TRBJ1-1	11	TRBV7-6	CASSAGTAAFF
TRBJ2-3	16	TRBV5-1	CASSLDSRVSTDTQYF
TRBJ1-2	14	TRBV5-1	CASSLDGPNYGYTF
TRBJ1-3	16	TRBV12-3/TRBV12-4	CASSFMQGASGNTIYF
TRBJ2-3	15	TRBV4-1	CASSHGLAELDTQYF
TRBJ2-7	15	TRBV2	CASSEKGGLTQGQYF
TRBJ1-1	17	TRBV20-1	CSARDRRTGNLYTEAFF
TRBJ2-1	15	TRBV28	CASGGAGSLLNEQFF
TRBJ2-1	16	TRBV19	CASSPPGLAGSNEQFF
TRBJ1-2	13	TRBV5-1	CASSLEPGYGYTF
TRBJ2-5	18	TRBV11-3	CASSPWVRSAVNQETQYF
TRBJ2-1	16	TRBV28	CASSLLLAGAYNEQFF
TRBJ2-1	12	TRBV28	CASGGRYNEQFF
TRBJ1-2	15	TRBV30	CAWRRGGPGPYGYTF
TRBJ1-2	14	TRBV12-3/TRBV12-4	CASSLLSAALGYTF
TRBJ2-7	15	TRBV7-9	CASSNTGGSGYEQYF
TRBJ1-1	13	TRBV12-3/TRBV12-4	CATSSLGATEAFF
TRBJ2-1	15	TRBV18	CASSGSGTVYNEQFF
TRBJ2-3	14	TRBV2	CASRGGASTDTQYF
TRBJ2-1	15	TRBV7-2	CASSSDTTSYNEQFF
TRBJ2-3	14	TRBV7-9	CASSGEGRTDTQYF
TRBJ2-3	13	TRBV18	CASSEGNTDTQYF